Each of the 3 T cell receptor beta chains below was sequenced from the same sample in a study of siplizumab effects on memory and regulatory T cells. Assay used: immunoSEQ multiplex PCR; TCRdb lists only in-frame clones, some missing. This sample has about 48,000 clones, with about 88% found just once. Sequences were obtained from naive CD8+ T cells sorted from blood. Receptors were obtained from a human donor in good health.

The chain joins TRBV7-2 to TRBJ1-1; the D gene is possibly TRBD1 (6 bases). This CDR3 is 15 amino acids long. The V gene's germline CDR1 is SGHTA and CDR2 FQGNSA. V gave up 2 bases and J gave up 4 bases, with 14 bases separating them. CDR3 nucleotide sequence: TGTGCCAGCAGCTTAAGGGGGGGTATCCGCACTGAAGCTTTCTTT. It codes for CASSLRGGIRTEAFF.

In its sample, this clone was seen once. The gene calls are TRBV18 and TRBJ2-7, with 10 bases fitting TRBD1. Unmatched junction bases numbered 11, after V lost 5 bases and J lost 4 bases. Germline assignment: CDR1 KGHSH and CDR2 LQKENI. The CDR3 extends over 16 amino acids. CDR3 sequence: CASSSPGTGVSYEQYF. In DNA form, the CDR3 reads TGTGCCAGCTCATCTCCCGGGACAGGGGTCTCTTACGAGCAGTACTTC.

The J gene is TRBJ1-1, the V gene TRBV5-1; possibly TRBD1 for D (5 bases). Germline CDR1 reads SGHRS; CDR2 reads YFSETQ. The V and J ends lost 3 bases and 0 bases respectively, with 15 bases between them. The CDR3 consists of 16 residues. CDR3 coding DNA: TGCGCCAGCAGCTGGGACGGGGATGCCATGAACACTGAAGCTTTCTTT. As protein: CASSWDGDAMNTEAFF.